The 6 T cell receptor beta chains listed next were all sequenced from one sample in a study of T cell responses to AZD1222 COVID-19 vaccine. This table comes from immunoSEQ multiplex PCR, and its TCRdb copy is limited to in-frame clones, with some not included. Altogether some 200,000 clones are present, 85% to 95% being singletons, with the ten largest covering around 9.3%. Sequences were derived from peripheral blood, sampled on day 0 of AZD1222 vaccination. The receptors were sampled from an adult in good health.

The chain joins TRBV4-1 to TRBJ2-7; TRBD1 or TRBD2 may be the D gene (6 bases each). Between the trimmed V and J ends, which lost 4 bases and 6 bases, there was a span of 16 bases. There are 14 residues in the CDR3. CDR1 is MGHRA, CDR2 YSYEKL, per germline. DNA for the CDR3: TGCGCCAGCAGCCTTACATTGGGGGGCGGCGAGCAGTACGTC. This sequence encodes CASSLTLGGGEQYV.

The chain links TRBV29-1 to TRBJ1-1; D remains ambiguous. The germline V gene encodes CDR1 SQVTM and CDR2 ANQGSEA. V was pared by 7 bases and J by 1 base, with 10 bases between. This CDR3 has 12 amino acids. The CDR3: CSDRGPNTEAFF. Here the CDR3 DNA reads TGCAGCGACCGGGGTCCGAACACTGAAGCTTTCTTT.

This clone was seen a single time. CDR3 sequence reads: CASSLSPGTSGTVSREQYF. The CDR3 DNA is TGTGCCAGCAGCCTCTCCCCCGGGACTAGCGGGACAGTTTCTCGGGAGCAGTACTTC. This chain uses TRBV3-1 (or the pseudogene TRBV3-2) with TRBJ2-7; 13 bases fit TRBD2. Germline V lookup: CDR1 LGHDT, CDR2 YNNKEL (reference sequence). Trimming cost V 4 bases and J 7 bases; bases outside gene matches: 19. The CDR3 runs to 19 residues.

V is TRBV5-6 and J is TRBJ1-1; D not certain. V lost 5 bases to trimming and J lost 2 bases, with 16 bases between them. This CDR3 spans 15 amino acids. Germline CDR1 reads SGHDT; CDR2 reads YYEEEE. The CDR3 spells CASRFGPLTNTEAFF. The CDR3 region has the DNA TGTGCCAGCAGGTTTGGACCCTTAACCAACACTGAAGCTTTCTTT.

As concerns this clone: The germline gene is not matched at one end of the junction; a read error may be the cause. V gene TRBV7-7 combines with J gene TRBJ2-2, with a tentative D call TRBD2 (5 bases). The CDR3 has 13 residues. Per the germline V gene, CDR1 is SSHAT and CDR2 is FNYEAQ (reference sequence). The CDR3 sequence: CASSLAPAGELFF. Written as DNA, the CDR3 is TGTGCTAGCAGCTTAGCGCCCGCCGGGGAGCTGTTTTTT.

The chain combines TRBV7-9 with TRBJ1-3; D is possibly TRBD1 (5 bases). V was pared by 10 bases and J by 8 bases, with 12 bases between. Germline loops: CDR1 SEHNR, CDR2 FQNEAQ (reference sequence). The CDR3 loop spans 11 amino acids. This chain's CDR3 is CANALGDTIYF. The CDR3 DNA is TGTGCCAACGCCTTAGGGGACACCATATATTTT.